This T cell receptor (beta chain) is drawn from a study of identical twins (dated by TCRdb to 2016 to 2017). Looking at the study overall: TCR alpha and beta repertoires from monozygotic twins, unrelated adults of various ages and cord blood were deep-sequenced to test whether fetal clonotypes persist. To rule out contamination, the twin experiments were replicated at different times with different library preparation protocols. The research as a whole found: A weaker excess of twin sharing was found in beta out-of-frame sequences because the signal-to-noise ratio was lowered by fewer shared sequences. Fewer insertions were carried by abundant cord blood beta clonotypes, a similar but weaker trend appeared in young adult naive repertoires, and no such trend appeared in memory repertoires. In monozygotic twins, recombination models systematically underestimated out-of-frame TCR alpha sharing, but the models matched the sharing seen between unrelated individuals. Out-of-frame TCR alpha sequences shared between twins showed an excess of low generation-probability sequences compared with coincidental sharing between unrelated individuals. Invariant T cells such as MAIT and iNKT could partly confound zero-insertion analyses, though diverse VJ usage argued against this for most clonotypes. Because the same donors could not be followed over many years, conclusions were based on cross-sectional statistical analysis.

Details on this clonotype: Its antigen is not yet known. No base quality information exists; no much larger clone differs at one position.

The library was built by means of 5' RACE. Sequencing relied on an Illumina HiSeq 2000. A universal primer binding site was introduced by template switching, and a unique molecular identifier was present in the final cDNA, enabling accurate counting of TCR cDNA molecules. First-strand cDNA for TCR alpha and beta chains was synthesized from specific primers in the conserved constant-segment region. To control for contamination, each cDNA library was double barcoded with a SMART-Mk sample barcode plus Illumina barcodes. TruSeq adapter sequences and Illumina sample barcodes were added in two successive PCR steps. The Illumina HiSeq platform was used with custom primers to sequence TCR alpha and beta cDNA libraries. The study's own analysis went as follows. MiGEC was used to process raw reads and extract unique molecular identifiers, and MiXCR was used to find CDR3 positions. Recombination models were inferred per individual with the repgenHMM and IGoR tools using an EM algorithm. Shared clonotypes were analyzed with the tcR package in R, and sharing was normalized by the product of cloneset sizes. Out-of-frame nonproductive sequences were analyzed to study raw recombination free of thymic and clonal selection effects. The public reads were reprocessed in TCRdb via fastp at Q25 and MiXCR, keeping in-frame beta chains. Each entry is one CDR3 protein sequence, shown with its most common DNA and genes. TCRdb's processing, not the authors' own work, is the source of the V and J calls. This sample comprises roughly 1.6 million distinct CDR3 sequences, 25% to 35% of them detected only once. The biggest ten clones account for approximately 0.25% of the sample.

Every donor was a healthy Caucasian. Source material: cord blood. The sequence came from a newborn girl in good health.

The CDR3 loop reads CASSEHAGDTEAFF. The DNA sequence reads TGTGCCAGCAGTGAACACGCGGGGGACACTGAAGCTTTCTTT. The sequence links TRBV2 to TRBJ1-1, with a weak D call of TRBD1 (5 bases match). Via the germline V gene, CDR1 is SNHLY and CDR2 FYNNEI. Cut back by 2 bases and 3 bases, the V and J ends lie 10 bases apart. The CDR3 numbers 14 residues from cysteine through phenylalanine. Left in the record is the CDR3 DNA by itself, 42 bases read in frame from the first base.